The sequence of this T cell receptor beta chain was determined in a study of T cells in tumors after PD-1 blockade. About the study: Excluded were patients with checkpoint blockade, immunosuppressants, or radiotherapy or other anti-cancer therapy within 4 weeks. Patients received pembrolizumab 200 mg every 3 weeks or cemiplimab 350 mg every 2 weeks.

The assay was immunoSEQ multiplex PCR, and TCRdb's table has in-frame clones only and misses some. The table records roughly 25,000 clones, roughly 80% of them present only once. The CDR3 runs to 14 residues. CDR1 and CDR2 from the germline V gene are LNHNV and YYDKDF (reference sequence). V was pared by 5 bases and J by 4 bases, with 14 bases between. The starting material was PBMCs, obtained after anti-PD-1 treatment. V gene TRBV15 combines with J gene TRBJ1-2, with D hard to call. The receptor was derived from a human donor with basal cell carcinoma. In nucleotides, the CDR3 is TGTGCCACCAGCGGTATTCAGGTCCCCTATGGCTACACCTTC. This encodes CATSGIQVPYGYTF.